These T cell receptor beta chains were read from a single sample in a study of T cell responses to AZD1222 COVID-19 vaccine. The protocol was immunoSEQ multiplex PCR, while the TCRdb copy is restricted to in-frame clones and leaves out a portion. The table shows tens of thousands of clones, with about 83% occurring only once. The sequences come from peripheral blood, collected on day 0 of AZD1222 vaccination. Every receptor here comes from an adult in good health. CDR3s include the opening cysteine and the closing phenylalanine or tryptophan. Each record gives: D gene, J gene, clone size, V gene, CDR3 DNA, CDR3 protein. D genes are given only for firm matches. Clone size appears in some rows only: once, few, many, or a class for an expanded clone.

d_call: TRBD1
j_call: TRBJ1-6
clone_size: -
v_call: TRBV7-2
cdr3_nt: TGTGCCAGTTCAGACAGGGGAAGGAATTCACCCCTCCACTTT
cdr3_aa: CASSDRGRNSPLHF

d_call: -
j_call: TRBJ2-1
clone_size: -
v_call: TRBV3-1/TRBV3-2
cdr3_nt: TGTGCCAGCAGCCAAGCTGTAGGGAGCTCCTACAATGAGCAGTTCTTC
cdr3_aa: CASSQAVGSSYNEQFF

d_call: -
j_call: TRBJ1-6
clone_size: once
v_call: TRBV14
cdr3_nt: TGTGCCATCACGAGGGAAAGAATTAATTCACCCCTCCACTTT
cdr3_aa: CAITRERINSPLHF

d_call: -
j_call: TRBJ2-6
clone_size: -
v_call: TRBV29-1
cdr3_nt: TGCAGCGTTGAAGATTCAGCGGAACCTGCCTCTGGGGCCAACGTCCTGACTTTC
cdr3_aa: CSVEDSAEPASGANVLTF

d_call: -
j_call: TRBJ1-1
clone_size: few
v_call: TRBV7-6
cdr3_nt: TGTGCCAGCAGCTTAGAAGCGGCGGGGGCAAGGACTGAAGCTTTCTTT
cdr3_aa: CASSLEAAGARTEAFF

d_call: -
j_call: TRBJ2-7
clone_size: few
v_call: TRBV28
cdr3_nt: TGTGCCAGCAGTTTCAAGGGGAGCTCCTACGAGCAGTACTTC
cdr3_aa: CASSFKGSSYEQYF

d_call: TRBD1
j_call: TRBJ2-1
clone_size: -
v_call: TRBV11-3
cdr3_nt: TGTGCCAGCAGCTTTACCGGGACAGTAGGTAGCAATGAGCAGTTCTTC
cdr3_aa: CASSFTGTVGSNEQFF

d_call: -
j_call: TRBJ1-1
clone_size: -
v_call: TRBV5-1
cdr3_nt: TGCGCCAGCAGCTTGGGACATATGGCAATGAACACTGAAGCTTTCTTT
cdr3_aa: CASSLGHMAMNTEAFF

d_call: -
j_call: TRBJ2-7
clone_size: many
v_call: TRBV6-1
cdr3_nt: TGTGCCAGCAGTGACGAGGGGCCCACCTACGAGCAGTACTTC
cdr3_aa: CASSDEGPTYEQYF

d_call: -
j_call: TRBJ1-4
clone_size: -
v_call: TRBV7-2
cdr3_nt: TGTGCCAGCAGCTTCCCTGGGGGGGGCCCGGGAGATGAAAAACTGTTTTTT
cdr3_aa: CASSFPGGGPGDEKLFF

d_call: -
j_call: TRBJ1-1
clone_size: -
v_call: TRBV2
cdr3_nt: TGTGCCAGCAGGGTGGAGGAGAACACTGAAGCTTTCTTT
cdr3_aa: CASRVEENTEAFF

d_call: TRBD2
j_call: TRBJ2-1
clone_size: -
v_call: TRBV4-3
cdr3_nt: TGCGCCAGCAGCCAAGATCGGGTGGCGGGGGGCCTATACAATGAGCAGTTCTTC
cdr3_aa: CASSQDRVAGGLYNEQFF

d_call: -
j_call: TRBJ1-4
clone_size: -
v_call: TRBV11-2
cdr3_nt: TGTGCCAGCAGCTTTGGACCTCAGAATGAAAAACTGTTTTTT
cdr3_aa: CASSFGPQNEKLFF

d_call: -
j_call: TRBJ1-5
clone_size: -
v_call: TRBV27
cdr3_nt: TGTGCCAGCAGTTCCTGGGCTGATCAGCCCCAGCATTTT
cdr3_aa: CASSSWADQPQHF

d_call: -
j_call: TRBJ2-5
clone_size: -
v_call: TRBV7-7
cdr3_nt: TGTGCCAGCAGTCGACCTCGGCGTAGCTGGGGGCAAGAGACCCAGTACTTC
cdr3_aa: CASSRPRRSWGQETQYF

d_call: -
j_call: TRBJ2-7
clone_size: -
v_call: TRBV5-6
cdr3_nt: TGTGCCAGCAGCTTATTCGGCACGAGCTCCTACGAGCAGTACTTC
cdr3_aa: CASSLFGTSSYEQYF

d_call: -
j_call: TRBJ2-3
clone_size: -
v_call: TRBV6-6
cdr3_nt: TGTGCCAGCAGCGGACACCGCCCCGACGCCTATTACCAATTTACAGATACGCAGTATTTT
cdr3_aa: CASSGHRPDAYYQFTDTQYF

d_call: -
j_call: TRBJ2-3
clone_size: -
v_call: TRBV19
cdr3_nt: TGTGCCAGTAGCTGGGGGGCTAGCGAGGCAGATACGCAGTATTTT
cdr3_aa: CASSWGASEADTQYF

d_call: TRBD1
j_call: TRBJ2-2
clone_size: -
v_call: TRBV4-1
cdr3_nt: TGCGCCAGCAGCCTGTTCGGACAGGGCAAGGACACCGGGGAGCTGTTTTTT
cdr3_aa: CASSLFGQGKDTGELFF

d_call: -
j_call: TRBJ2-7
clone_size: -
v_call: TRBV5-6
cdr3_nt: TGTGCCAGCAGCAAGGGGAGGGGACACTATTACGAGCAGTACTTC
cdr3_aa: CASSKGRGHYYEQYF

d_call: -
j_call: TRBJ2-2
clone_size: few
v_call: TRBV7-8
cdr3_nt: TGTGCCAGCAGGGGATGGGGGCGAGCCGGGGAGCTGTTTTTT
cdr3_aa: CASRGWGRAGELFF

d_call: -
j_call: TRBJ1-4
clone_size: -
v_call: TRBV7-8
cdr3_nt: TGTGCCAGCAGCTTAGTCCGCAGCATTCTCGCGAGGGGGGAAAAACTGTTTTTT
cdr3_aa: CASSLVRSILARGEKLFF

d_call: -
j_call: TRBJ2-7
clone_size: -
v_call: TRBV28
cdr3_nt: TGTGCCAGCAGTTTCCAAAACTACGAGCAGTACTTC
cdr3_aa: CASSFQNYEQYF

d_call: -
j_call: TRBJ1-6
clone_size: -
v_call: TRBV7-9
cdr3_nt: TGTGCCAGCAGCCCAACTAACCCTCACTCACCCCTCCACTTT
cdr3_aa: CASSPTNPHSPLHF

d_call: -
j_call: TRBJ1-5
clone_size: -
v_call: TRBV18
cdr3_nt: TGTGCCAGCTCACCAGACAGACAGCCTAATCAGCCCCAGCATTTT
cdr3_aa: CASSPDRQPNQPQHF

d_call: TRBD2
j_call: TRBJ2-3
clone_size: -
v_call: TRBV7-2
cdr3_nt: TGTGCCAGCAGCGGTCGCGGCGGGGGTGGCACAGATACGCAGTATTTT
cdr3_aa: CASSGRGGGGTDTQYF

d_call: TRBD1
j_call: TRBJ2-7
clone_size: -
v_call: TRBV19
cdr3_nt: TGTGCCAGTAGTATTGAAGGGACAGCCTACGAGCAGTACTTC
cdr3_aa: CASSIEGTAYEQYF

d_call: -
j_call: TRBJ2-3
clone_size: -
v_call: TRBV11-3
cdr3_nt: TGTGCCAGCAGTACAGGGTCAGATACGCAGTATTTT
cdr3_aa: CASSTGSDTQYF

d_call: TRBD1
j_call: TRBJ2-7
clone_size: -
v_call: TRBV10-3
cdr3_nt: TGTGCCATCAGTTCTCCCGATGGGGACAGGGGAGTTTACGAGCAGTACTTC
cdr3_aa: CAISSPDGDRGVYEQYF

d_call: TRBD2
j_call: TRBJ2-3
clone_size: -
v_call: TRBV5-1
cdr3_nt: TGCGCCAGCAGCTTGGAGCTAGCGGGCACAGATACGCAGTATTTT
cdr3_aa: CASSLELAGTDTQYF

d_call: -
j_call: TRBJ1-1
clone_size: -
v_call: TRBV10-2
cdr3_nt: TGCGCCAGCAGTGACTCCGGGAGAACCACTGAAGCTTTCTTT
cdr3_aa: CASSDSGRTTEAFF

d_call: -
j_call: TRBJ2-5
clone_size: -
v_call: TRBV7-9
cdr3_nt: TGTGCCAGCAGCCATGACACGAAGAGAGAGACCCAGTACTTC
cdr3_aa: CASSHDTKRETQYF

d_call: -
j_call: TRBJ2-2
clone_size: -
v_call: TRBV21-1
cdr3_nt: TGTGCCAGCAGGGGGGCCGATACGAACACCGGGGAGCTGTTTTTT
cdr3_aa: CASRGADTNTGELFF

d_call: -
j_call: TRBJ1-5
clone_size: -
v_call: TRBV6-5
cdr3_nt: TGTGCCAGCAGTTACTCGGCCAATCAGCCCCAGCATTTT
cdr3_aa: CASSYSANQPQHF

d_call: TRBD1
j_call: TRBJ2-7
clone_size: -
v_call: TRBV15
cdr3_nt: TGTGCCACCAGCCGAGGGACAGGTGGATGGGAGCAGTACTTC
cdr3_aa: CATSRGTGGWEQYF

d_call: TRBD1
j_call: TRBJ1-2
clone_size: -
v_call: TRBV18
cdr3_nt: TGTGCCAGCTCCCCCCGGGACAGGGGGCCAGACTATGGCTACACCTTC
cdr3_aa: CASSPRDRGPDYGYTF

d_call: -
j_call: TRBJ1-6
clone_size: -
v_call: TRBV7-9
cdr3_nt: TGTGCCAGCAGCTTAGAAGCAGGGGCGAATTCACCCCTCCACTTT
cdr3_aa: CASSLEAGANSPLHF

d_call: -
j_call: TRBJ2-5
clone_size: -
v_call: TRBV5-1
cdr3_nt: TGCGCCAGCAGCTTGGGGACAGGACTACAAGAGACCCAGTACTTC
cdr3_aa: CASSLGTGLQETQYF

d_call: -
j_call: TRBJ1-2
clone_size: -
v_call: TRBV6-6
cdr3_nt: TGTGCCAGCGCGAACAACTATGGCTACACCTTC
cdr3_aa: CASANNYGYTF

d_call: -
j_call: TRBJ2-1
clone_size: -
v_call: TRBV7-2
cdr3_nt: TGTGCCAGCAGCCCGGAATTCGGGGGGCCAGGGAATGAGCAGTTCTTC
cdr3_aa: CASSPEFGGPGNEQFF

d_call: TRBD1
j_call: TRBJ1-4
clone_size: -
v_call: TRBV3-1/TRBV3-2
cdr3_nt: TGTGCCAGCAGCCAGTGGACAGGGAACGAAAAACTGTTTTTT
cdr3_aa: CASSQWTGNEKLFF

d_call: -
j_call: TRBJ2-2
clone_size: few
v_call: TRBV10-3
cdr3_nt: TGTGCCATCAGTGAGTCGGACCCCGGGGCCAGGAACACCGGGGAGCTGTTTTTT
cdr3_aa: CAISESDPGARNTGELFF

d_call: -
j_call: TRBJ2-2
clone_size: -
v_call: TRBV30
cdr3_nt: TGTGCCTGGACCCGACACGGGGACACCGGGGAGCTGTTTTTT
cdr3_aa: CAWTRHGDTGELFF

d_call: -
j_call: TRBJ1-5
clone_size: -
v_call: TRBV2
cdr3_nt: TGTGCCAGCAGTGAAGAGGGGGGCCCCAATCAGCCCCAGCATTTT
cdr3_aa: CASSEEGGPNQPQHF

d_call: -
j_call: TRBJ1-6
clone_size: -
v_call: TRBV6-5
cdr3_nt: TGTGCCAGCAGTTCTCCGACAGGATCCTGGTCACCCCTCCACTTT
cdr3_aa: CASSSPTGSWSPLHF

d_call: -
j_call: TRBJ1-1
clone_size: -
v_call: TRBV13
cdr3_nt: TGTGCCAGCAGACTAATGGGGGGGGCGGGCACTGAAGCTTTCTTT
cdr3_aa: CASRLMGGAGTEAFF

d_call: TRBD2
j_call: TRBJ2-7
clone_size: -
v_call: TRBV3-1/TRBV3-2
cdr3_nt: TGTGCCAGCAGGCGCGGGGGTGCAGGGCGAGAGCAGTACTTC
cdr3_aa: CASRRGGAGREQYF

d_call: -
j_call: TRBJ2-3
clone_size: -
v_call: TRBV10-3
cdr3_nt: TGTGCCATCAGGGGGGCACTCGCCGCGACAGATACGCAGTATTTT
cdr3_aa: CAIRGALAATDTQYF

d_call: -
j_call: TRBJ1-1
clone_size: -
v_call: TRBV5-5
cdr3_nt: TGTGCCAGCAGCTTAACCCCACGGATTAACACTGAAGCTTTCTTT
cdr3_aa: CASSLTPRINTEAFF

d_call: TRBD1
j_call: TRBJ1-6
clone_size: -
v_call: TRBV28
cdr3_nt: TGTGCCAGCAGTTTACCCACGGACAGGGTTGTTTCACCCCTCCACTTT
cdr3_aa: CASSLPTDRVVSPLHF

d_call: -
j_call: TRBJ1-2
clone_size: -
v_call: TRBV7-2
cdr3_nt: TGTGCCAGCAGCTTAAACTATGGCTACACCTTC
cdr3_aa: CASSLNYGYTF

d_call: -
j_call: TRBJ1-4
clone_size: once
v_call: TRBV5-1
cdr3_nt: TGCGCCAGCAGCTTGGAGGCCAGAACTAATGAAAAACTGTTTTTT
cdr3_aa: CASSLEARTNEKLFF

d_call: -
j_call: TRBJ1-1
clone_size: -
v_call: TRBV6-2/TRBV6-3
cdr3_nt: TGTGCCAGCAGTTACTCGGAAGGGGGAACTGAAGCTTTCTTT
cdr3_aa: CASSYSEGGTEAFF

d_call: TRBD1
j_call: TRBJ1-4
clone_size: -
v_call: TRBV6-5
cdr3_nt: TGTGCCAGCAGCGACCGGGTCCAGGGGGTACAAAAACTGTTTTTT
cdr3_aa: CASSDRVQGVQKLFF

d_call: -
j_call: TRBJ1-2
clone_size: -
v_call: TRBV6-1
cdr3_nt: TGTGCCAGCAGTGGAGGCGCGCTGGGACGGAGCTCTGGCTACACCTTC
cdr3_aa: CASSGGALGRSSGYTF

d_call: TRBD1
j_call: TRBJ1-2
clone_size: -
v_call: TRBV5-1
cdr3_nt: TGCGCCAGCAGCGCCACAGGGGCGAGGGGCTACACCTTC
cdr3_aa: CASSATGARGYTF

d_call: -
j_call: TRBJ2-1
clone_size: -
v_call: TRBV25-1
cdr3_nt: TGTGCCAGCAGTCGTCGACCCTTCAATGAGCAGTTCTTC
cdr3_aa: CASSRRPFNEQFF

d_call: -
j_call: TRBJ2-7
clone_size: -
v_call: TRBV3-1/TRBV3-2
cdr3_nt: TGTGCCAGCAGCCAAGATAGGGGGGGGCCGAGCTCCTACGAGCAGTACTTC
cdr3_aa: CASSQDRGGPSSYEQYF